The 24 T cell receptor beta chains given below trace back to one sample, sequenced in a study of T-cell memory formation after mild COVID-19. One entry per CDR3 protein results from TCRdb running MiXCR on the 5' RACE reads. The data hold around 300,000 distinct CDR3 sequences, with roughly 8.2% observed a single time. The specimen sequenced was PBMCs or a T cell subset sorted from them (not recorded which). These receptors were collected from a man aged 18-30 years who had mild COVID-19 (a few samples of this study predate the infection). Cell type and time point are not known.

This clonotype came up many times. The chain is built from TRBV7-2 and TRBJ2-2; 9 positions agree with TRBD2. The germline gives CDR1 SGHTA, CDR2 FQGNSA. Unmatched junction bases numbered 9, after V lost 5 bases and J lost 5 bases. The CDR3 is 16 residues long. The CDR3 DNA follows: TGTGCCAGCAGCCCCCGCGCTAGCGGGGTTACCGGGGAGCTGTTTTTT. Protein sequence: CASSPRASGVTGELFF.

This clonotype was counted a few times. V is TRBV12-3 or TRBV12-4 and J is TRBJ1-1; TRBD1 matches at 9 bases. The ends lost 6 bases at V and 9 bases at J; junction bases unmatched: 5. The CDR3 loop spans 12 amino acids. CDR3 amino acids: CASSIDRGKAFF. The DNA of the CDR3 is TGTGCCAGCAGCATAGACAGGGGGAAAGCTTTCTTT.

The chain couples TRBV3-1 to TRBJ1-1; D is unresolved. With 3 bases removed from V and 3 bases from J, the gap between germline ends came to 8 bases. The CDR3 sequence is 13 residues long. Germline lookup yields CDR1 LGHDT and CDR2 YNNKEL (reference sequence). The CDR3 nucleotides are TGTGCCAGCAGCCAGGGCCGATACACTGAAGCTTTCTTT. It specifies CASSQGRYTEAFF.

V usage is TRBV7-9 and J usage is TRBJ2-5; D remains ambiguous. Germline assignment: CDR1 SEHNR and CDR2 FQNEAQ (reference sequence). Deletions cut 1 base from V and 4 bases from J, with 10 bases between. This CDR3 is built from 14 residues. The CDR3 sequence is CASSLGARGETQYF. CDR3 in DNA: TGTGCCAGCAGCTTAGGGGCTAGAGGAGAGACCCAGTACTTC.

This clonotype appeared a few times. The CDR3 bases are TGTGCCAGCAGCACCCAACTAAAAATAGCGGGACCCGCCTACGAGCAGTACTTC. Translating it yields CASSTQLKIAGPAYEQYF. J is TRBJ2-7 and V is TRBV4-2, with 8 bases lining up with TRBD2. Germline V gives CDR1 LGHNA, CDR2 YNFKEQ. The CDR3 covers 18 residues. V was clipped by 5 bases and J by 2 bases; unmatched bases: 17.

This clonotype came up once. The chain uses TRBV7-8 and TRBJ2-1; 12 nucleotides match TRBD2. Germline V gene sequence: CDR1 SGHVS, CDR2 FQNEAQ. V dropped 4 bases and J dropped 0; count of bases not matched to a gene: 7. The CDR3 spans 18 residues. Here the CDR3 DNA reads TGTGCCAGCAGCTCGGGACTAGCGGGTGGGAGCTCCTACAATGAGCAGTTCTTC. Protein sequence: CASSSGLAGGSSYNEQFF. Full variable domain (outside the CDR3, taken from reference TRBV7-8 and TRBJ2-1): GAGVSQSPRYKVAKRGQDVALRCDPISGHVSLFWYQQALGQGPEFLTYFQNEAQLDKSGLPSDRFFAERPEGSVSTLKIQRTQQEDSAVYLCASSSGLAGGSSYNEQFFGPGTRLTVL.

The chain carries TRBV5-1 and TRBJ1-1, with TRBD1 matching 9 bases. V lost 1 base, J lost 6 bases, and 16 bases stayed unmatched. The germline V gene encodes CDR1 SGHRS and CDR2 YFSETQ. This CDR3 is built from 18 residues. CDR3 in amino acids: CASSLYPGTGIKTAEAFF. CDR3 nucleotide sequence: TGCGCCAGCAGCTTGTATCCTGGGACAGGGATTAAAACGGCTGAAGCTTTCTTT.

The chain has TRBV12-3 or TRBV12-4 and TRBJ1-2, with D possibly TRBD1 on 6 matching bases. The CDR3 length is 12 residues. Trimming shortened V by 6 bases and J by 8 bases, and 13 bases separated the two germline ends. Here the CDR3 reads CASSLRQEGYTF. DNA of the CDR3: TGTGCCAGCAGCCTTCGACAGGAGGGCTACACCTTC.

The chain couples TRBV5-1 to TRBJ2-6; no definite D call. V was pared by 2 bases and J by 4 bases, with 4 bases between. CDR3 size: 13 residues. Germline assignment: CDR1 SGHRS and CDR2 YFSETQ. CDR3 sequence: CASSFGGANVLTF. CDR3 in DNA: TGCGCCAGCAGCTTCGGCGGGGCCAACGTCCTGACTTTC.

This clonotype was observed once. The CDR3 loop reads CASSSPPSGGSYEQYF. CDR3 coding DNA: TGTGCCAGCAGTTCGCCCCCTAGCGGTGGGTCCTACGAGCAGTACTTC. The chain is built from TRBV12-3 or TRBV12-4 and TRBJ2-7, with 7 bases that match TRBD2. This CDR3 is built from 16 residues. With 4 bases clipped from V and 1 base from J, the junction kept 10 bases outside the gene matches.

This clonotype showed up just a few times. The CDR3, as DNA: TGTGCCAGCAGTGCCCGGTACACCGGGGAGCTGTTTTTT. Its protein product is CASSARYTGELFF. V is TRBV9 and J is TRBJ2-2; D is undetermined. CDR1 SGDLS and CDR2 YYNGEE come from the germline V gene. This CDR3 contains 13 residues. V was trimmed by 5 bases and J by 3 bases, leaving 8 bases between them.

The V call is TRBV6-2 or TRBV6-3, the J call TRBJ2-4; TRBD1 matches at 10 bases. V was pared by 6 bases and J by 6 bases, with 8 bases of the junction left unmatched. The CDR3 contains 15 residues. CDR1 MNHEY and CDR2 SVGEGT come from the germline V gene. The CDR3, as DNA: TGTGCCAGCAGCTATGGGACAGGGGAGCGAAACATTCAGTACTTC. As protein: CASSYGTGERNIQYF.

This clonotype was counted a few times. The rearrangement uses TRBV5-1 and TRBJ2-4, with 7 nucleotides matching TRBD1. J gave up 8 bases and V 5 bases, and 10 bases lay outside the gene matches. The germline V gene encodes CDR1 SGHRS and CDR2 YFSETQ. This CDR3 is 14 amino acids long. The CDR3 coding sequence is TGCGCCAGCAGAGAGACAGGGACCGTAGACATTCAGTACTTC. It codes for CASRETGTVDIQYF.

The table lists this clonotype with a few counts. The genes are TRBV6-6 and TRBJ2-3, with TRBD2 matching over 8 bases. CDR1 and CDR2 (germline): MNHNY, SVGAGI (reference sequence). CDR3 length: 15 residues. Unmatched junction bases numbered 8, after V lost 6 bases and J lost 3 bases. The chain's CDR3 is CASRPGRGATDTQYF. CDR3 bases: TGTGCCAGCAGACCGGGGCGGGGGGCTACAGATACGCAGTATTTT.

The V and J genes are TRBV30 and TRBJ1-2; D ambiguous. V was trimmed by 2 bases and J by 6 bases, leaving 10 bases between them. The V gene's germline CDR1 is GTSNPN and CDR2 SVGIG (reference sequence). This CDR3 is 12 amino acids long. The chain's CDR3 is CAWSPSEDGYTF. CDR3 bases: TGTGCCTGGAGTCCCTCCGAGGATGGCTACACCTTC.

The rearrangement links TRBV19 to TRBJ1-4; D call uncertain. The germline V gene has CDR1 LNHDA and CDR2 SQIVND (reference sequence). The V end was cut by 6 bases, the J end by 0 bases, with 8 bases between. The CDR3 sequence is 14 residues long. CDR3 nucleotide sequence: TGTGCCAGTAGGAGTCTCTCAACTAATGAAAAACTGTTTTTT. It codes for CASRSLSTNEKLFF.

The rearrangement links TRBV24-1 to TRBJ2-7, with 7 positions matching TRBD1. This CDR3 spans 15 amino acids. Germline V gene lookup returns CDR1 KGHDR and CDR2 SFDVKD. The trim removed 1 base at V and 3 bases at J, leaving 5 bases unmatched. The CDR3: CATSDFRDSDYEQYF. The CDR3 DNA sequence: TGTGCCACCAGTGATTTCCGGGACAGTGACTACGAGCAGTACTTC.

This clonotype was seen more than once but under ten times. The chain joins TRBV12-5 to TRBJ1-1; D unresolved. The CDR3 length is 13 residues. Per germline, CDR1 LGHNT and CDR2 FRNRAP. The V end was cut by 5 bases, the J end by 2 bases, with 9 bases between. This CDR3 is CASGQQRNTEAFF. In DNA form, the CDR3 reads TGTGCTAGTGGTCAGCAGCGAAACACTGAAGCTTTCTTT.

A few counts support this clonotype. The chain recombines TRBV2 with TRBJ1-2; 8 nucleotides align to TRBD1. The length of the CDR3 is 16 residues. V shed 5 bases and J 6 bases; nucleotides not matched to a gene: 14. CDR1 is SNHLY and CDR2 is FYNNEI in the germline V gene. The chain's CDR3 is CASSYLGQGAWNGYTF. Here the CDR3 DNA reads TGTGCCAGCAGTTATCTGGGGCAGGGGGCCTGGAATGGCTACACCTTC. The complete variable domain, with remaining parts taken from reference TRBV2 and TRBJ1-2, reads EPEVTQTPSHQVTQMGQEVILRCVPISNHLYFYWYRQILGQKVEFLVSFYNNEISEKSEIFDDQFSVERPDGSNFTLKIRSTKLEDSAMYFCASSYLGQGAWNGYTFGSGTRLTVV.

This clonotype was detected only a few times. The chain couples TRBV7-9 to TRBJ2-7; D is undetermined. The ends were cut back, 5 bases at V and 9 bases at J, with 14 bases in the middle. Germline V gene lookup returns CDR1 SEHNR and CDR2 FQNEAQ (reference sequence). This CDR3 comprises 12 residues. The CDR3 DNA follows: TGTGCCAGCAGCCCGCTAGGTGGTGGGCAGTACTTC. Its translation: CASSPLGGGQYF.

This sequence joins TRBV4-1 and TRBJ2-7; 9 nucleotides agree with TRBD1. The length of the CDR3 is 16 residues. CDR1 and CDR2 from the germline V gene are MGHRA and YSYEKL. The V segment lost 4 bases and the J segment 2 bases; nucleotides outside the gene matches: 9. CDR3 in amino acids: CASSPQGGTGTYEQYF. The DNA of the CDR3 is TGCGCCAGCAGCCCCCAAGGGGGGACAGGGACCTACGAGCAGTACTTC.

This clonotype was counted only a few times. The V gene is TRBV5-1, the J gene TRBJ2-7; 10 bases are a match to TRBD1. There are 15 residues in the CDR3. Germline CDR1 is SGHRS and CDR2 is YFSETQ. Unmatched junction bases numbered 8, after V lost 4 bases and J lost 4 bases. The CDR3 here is CASSTGTGVRYEQYF. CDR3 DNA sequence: TGCGCCAGCAGCACCGGGACAGGGGTCAGGTACGAGCAGTACTTC.

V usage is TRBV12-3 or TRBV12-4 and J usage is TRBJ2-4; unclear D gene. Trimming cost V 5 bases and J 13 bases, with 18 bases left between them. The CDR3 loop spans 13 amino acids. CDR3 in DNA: TGTGCCAGCAGTAGAAATTCCGCCCCCCGCCAGTACTTC. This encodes CASSRNSAPRQYF.

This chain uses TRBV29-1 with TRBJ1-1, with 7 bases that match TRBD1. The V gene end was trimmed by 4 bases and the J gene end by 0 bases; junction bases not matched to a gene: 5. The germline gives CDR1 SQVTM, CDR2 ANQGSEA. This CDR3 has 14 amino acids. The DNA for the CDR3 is TGCAGCGTTGTCGCGGGACAGTTGAACACTGAAGCTTTCTTT. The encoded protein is CSVVAGQLNTEAFF.